The clone carrying this T cell receptor beta chain was recorded a few times. Its specificity is not known. Using constant-segment primers, 5'RACE produced TCR alpha and TCR beta cDNA libraries carrying sample barcodes and UMIs. TCRdb analysed the 5' RACE reads with MiXCR anew, one entry per CDR3 protein. Of 350,000 or so distinct CDR3 sequences listed, less than 25% are singletons. The sample belongs to a study of T-cell memory formation after mild COVID-19. Study context: Each donor largely had its own TCR clusters. Study-level findings and limits: Those CD4+ clones that contracted were mainly in CM and EM (CD8+ ones in EMRA). The finding that pre-infection memory included some responding clones suggested that cross-reactive memory joined.

V dropped 1 base and J dropped 2 bases, with 14 bases sitting between them. The CDR3 has 16 residues. In germline, CDR1 is MNHEY, CDR2 SVGAGI. J is TRBJ2-5 and V is TRBV6-5; possibly TRBD1 for D (6 bases). The specimen was PBMCs or a T cell subset sorted from them (not recorded which). This TCR was sampled from a man aged 18 to 30 who had mild COVID-19 (a few samples of this study predate the infection). Cell type and time point are not known. CDR3 residues: CASSYFAGRGQETQYF. The DNA of the CDR3 is TGTGCCAGCAGTTACTTCGCAGGAAGGGGGCAAGAGACCCAGTACTTC.